This T cell receptor (beta chain) comes out of a study of CD8 T cells in ankylosing spondylitis. General study points: Roughly 8 highly homologous variants made up a TCR beta motif that seemed to typify ankylosing spondylitis blood. Reportedly, matched ankylosing spondylitis synovial fluid was significantly enriched for disease-linked clones.

In TCRdb, the 5' RACE reads were re-called with MiXCR into one record per CDR3 protein. The repertoire holds fewer than 500,000 distinct CDR3 sequences, with 20% to 25% as singletons. The CDR3 extends over 14 amino acids. Germline V lookup: CDR1 SGDLS, CDR2 YYNGEE. V shed 0 bases and J shed 1 base, with 7 bases lying between them. In regard to this clonotype: Its antigen is undetermined.

The V call is TRBV9, the J call TRBJ1-1; D is uncertain. Sequencing was carried out using blood, either unsorted or a sorted T cell fraction (not recorded which). The TCR sequence derives from a male donor with ankylosing spondylitis. The CDR3 DNA is TGTGCCAGCAGCGTAGTCGGTCAGAACACTGAAGCTTTCTTT. This codes for CASSVVGQNTEAFF.